The clone carrying this T cell receptor (beta chain) was found a few times. The CDR3 is made up of 12 amino acids. Germline loops: CDR1 DFQATT, CDR2 SNEGSKA (reference sequence). This sample was included in a study of blood T cells in healthy people across ages. Combining a sample-barcoded 5' primer with a J-beta primer mix, a second PCR ran for roughly 7 to 12 cycles. One entry per CDR3 protein, called by TCRdb with MiXCR from the 5' RACE reads. The sample has around 800,000 distinct CDR3 sequences, approximately 24% seen once. The sample was also reused in another study, on T cells of mothers and their children. That work states: Study donors consisted of three healthy Caucasian mothers and their six children. Related and unrelated pairs show similar shaping of TCR recombination output by thymic selection.

Sequencing input: blood. The receptor comes from a boy between 10 and 17 years old in good health. The chain joins TRBV20-1 to TRBJ2-1; 10 nucleotides line up with TRBD2. The DNA end favors TRBJ2-7, so the J call may be wrong. CDR3 sequence: CSAPSGGAEQYF. The CDR3 bases are TGCAGTGCTCCCAGCGGGGGGGCTGAGCAGTACTTC.